The present T cell receptor beta chain was sequenced within a study of blood T cells in healthy people across ages. Study-wide findings and caveats: Without sorted subsets, naive and antigen-experienced compartments could not be conclusively compared. Per-million-T-cell TCR beta diversity fell roughly linearly with age. CMV infection status of these donors was not known.

The ends lost 5 bases at V and 4 bases at J; junction bases unmatched: 8. Germline CDR1 and CDR2: SGHTA and FQGNSA. The CDR3 is 15 residues long. This clonotype was recorded a few times. Its specificity is unknown. With a much larger clone just one base away, this may be a read error. A sample-barcoded 5' primer and a J-beta primer mix were used in a second PCR of about 7 to 12 cycles. TCRdb processed the 5' RACE reads anew with MiXCR; each CDR3 protein has one entry. In the table there are 870,000 or so distinct CDR3 sequences, under 30% of which are singletons. The V call is TRBV7-2, the J call TRBJ2-7, with 10 bases that match TRBD1. Sequencing was performed on blood. This clonotype was sampled from a woman of 80 years or more in good health. CDR3 residues: CASSQTGQGCYEQYF. Written as DNA, the CDR3 is TGTGCCAGCAGCCAAACGGGACAGGGGTGTTACGAGCAGTACTTC.